This T cell receptor beta chain is from a study of identical twins. V was cut by 0 bases and J by 2 bases, with 10 bases left in between. Germline values: CDR1 KGHSH, CDR2 LQKENI. The CDR3 covers 15 residues. TCRdb passed the 5' RACE reads through MiXCR, listing each CDR3 protein once. The sample includes 450,000 or so distinct CDR3 sequences, 15% to 20% of them seen just once. This clonotype was obtained from a man between 50 and 59 years old in good health. Source material: naive T cells sorted from blood. V and J are TRBV18 and TRBJ2-5; D ambiguous. The CDR3 region has the DNA TGTGCCAGCTCACCACCGGCAGGAAAGCAAGAGACCCAGTACTTC. Translated: CASSPPAGKQETQYF. Together with reference TRBV18 and TRBJ2-5, the CDR3 gives the full variable domain: NAGVMQNPRHLVRRRGQEARLRCSPMKGHSHVYWYRQLPEEGLKFMVYLQKENIIDESGMPKERFSAEFPKEGPSILRIQQVVRGDSAAYFCASSPPAGKQETQYFGPGTRLLVL.